This T cell receptor beta chain was identified during a study of shared clonotypes between healthy human individuals. Generated by immunoSEQ multiplex PCR, the TCRdb table keeps only in-frame clones and is missing some. The sample lists 980,000 or so clones, around 80% seen once, with approximately 1.5% in the top ten. Germline V gene sequence: CDR1 MNHGY, CDR2 SAAAGT. The CDR3 is made up of 11 amino acids. The germline V and J ends were trimmed by 3 bases and 7 bases, with 4 bases remaining between them. The V gene is TRBV6-8, the J gene TRBJ1-5, with unresolved D. Sequenced input: memory CD4+ T cells sorted from blood. Subset reported: CD45RA-negative fraction. The sequence was obtained from a young man in good health. CDR3 loop: CASSYFQPQHF. The DNA for the CDR3 is TGTGCCAGCAGTTATTTCCAGCCCCAGCATTTT.